A selection of T cell receptor beta chains follows, all from one sample in a study of blood T cell repertoires in COVID-19. The table came from immunoSEQ multiplex PCR; TCRdb's copy has only in-frame clones and leaves some out. The repertoire holds approximately 300,000 clones, with about nine tenths as singletons. Sequencing used peripheral blood. The receptors here all came from a woman aged 40 to 50 with acute or convalescent COVID-19. The CDR3 runs from the conserved cysteine through the conserved F or W. D genes are given only for firm matches. The size field is filled for only some rows; it gives once, few, many or a size class.

CDR3 DNA	CDR3 protein	V gene	J gene	CDR3 length	clone size	D gene
TGTGCCAGCAGCTTAGTCCCGGTAAACACTGAAGCTTTCTTT	CASSLVPVNTEAFF	TRBV11-2	TRBJ1-1	14	NA	NA
TGTGCCAGCAGCTTAGGGGAGATGCGTGGCTACACCTTC	CASSLGEMRGYTF	TRBV7-9	TRBJ1-2	13	few	NA
TGTGCCAGCAGCCAGCAGAGACAGGTTTCCAATGAGCAGTTCTTC	CASSQQRQVSNEQFF	TRBV4-2	TRBJ2-1	15	NA	NA
TGTGCCAGCAGCTTGGGAGAGAGTCGGGGATACTATGGCTACACCTTC	CASSLGESRGYYGYTF	TRBV5-5	TRBJ1-2	16	NA	NA
TGTGCCAGCAGTTACGGGACAGCACACACTGAAGCTTTCTTT	CASSYGTAHTEAFF	TRBV6-5	TRBJ1-1	14	NA	TRBD1
TGTGCCAGCAGTTACACCACCCTCCTAGTTCCTACGAAAGAGACCCAGTACTTC	CASSYTTLLVPTKETQYF	TRBV6-2/TRBV6-3	TRBJ2-5	18	NA	NA
TGCGCCAGCAGCCAGGGACTAGCGGGGGGTGTAGTTTACAATGAGCAGTTCTTC	CASSQGLAGGVVYNEQFF	TRBV4-1	TRBJ2-1	18	NA	TRBD2
TGTGCCAGCCGCGCCCAAAACTCTGGAAACACCATATATTTT	CASRAQNSGNTIYF	TRBV19	TRBJ1-3	14	NA	NA
TGTGCCAGCAGCCATTGGACAGACGGCACTGAAGCTTTCTTT	CASSHWTDGTEAFF	TRBV7-8	TRBJ1-1	14	NA	NA
TGTGCCAGCAGCTCTCCGGGACAAGGCTATACGCAGTATTTT	CASSSPGQGYTQYF	TRBV7-2	TRBJ2-3	14	once	NA
TGTGCCAGCTCACCTGGACAGGTGGAAAATTCACCCCTCCACTTT	CASSPGQVENSPLHF	TRBV18	TRBJ1-6	15	NA	TRBD1
TGTGCCAGCAGGCGATCCAGGGGAAGTATTTTTGAGACCCAGTACTTC	CASRRSRGSIFETQYF	TRBV27	TRBJ2-5	16	NA	NA
TGTGCCAGCAGCAAAGTGGGGTACAGGGTTGGAAACACCATATATTTT	CASSKVGYRVGNTIYF	TRBV21-1	TRBJ1-3	16	once	NA
TGTGCCAGCAGCACCTGGACAGCTTTTAACACTGAAGCTTTCTTT	CASSTWTAFNTEAFF	TRBV7-9	TRBJ1-1	15	NA	NA
TGTGCCAGCAGCACGACAGTAGAGAATGAGCAGTTCTTC	CASSTTVENEQFF	TRBV11-2	TRBJ2-1	13	NA	NA
TGTGCCAGCAGTGGCATGGGGCTGACTGAAGCTTTCTTT	CASSGMGLTEAFF	TRBV6-4	TRBJ1-1	13	NA	NA
TGTGCCAGCAGTGAAGCCGCGGGCCTTTACACTGAAGCTTTCTTT	CASSEAAGLYTEAFF	TRBV6-1	TRBJ1-1	15	NA	NA
TGTGCCAGCAGTATGGACAGGGAAGCTGGAAACACCATATATTTT	CASSMDREAGNTIYF	TRBV6-5	TRBJ1-3	15	NA	TRBD1
TGTGCCATCAGTGCCCCAGACAGGGGGTTGAATTCACCCCTCCACTTT	CAISAPDRGLNSPLHF	TRBV10-3	TRBJ1-6	16	NA	TRBD1
TGTGCCAGCAACCCGGGGACAGGGGCATTCGGAGCTTTCTTT	CASNPGTGAFGAFF	TRBV3-1/TRBV3-2	TRBJ1-1	14	NA	TRBD1
TGTGCCAGTAGTGTCCAGGGTTACTATGGCTACACCTTC	CASSVQGYYGYTF	TRBV19	TRBJ1-2	13	NA	NA
TGTGCCAGCAGCGGGGACAAGAACACTGAAGCTTTCTTT	CASSGDKNTEAFF	TRBV2	TRBJ1-1	13	NA	NA
TGTGCCAGCAGCGAAAGTAGGGGGCGCGGGGAAAAACTGTTTTTT	CASSESRGRGEKLFF	TRBV5-6	TRBJ1-4	15	NA	TRBD1
TGCGCCAGCAGCCCGGGGGGGACTGAAGCTTTCTTT	CASSPGGTEAFF	TRBV4-1	TRBJ1-1	12	NA	NA
TGTGCCAGCTCACCAGGAGGGAATTCACCCCTCCACTTT	CASSPGGNSPLHF	TRBV18	TRBJ1-6	13	NA	NA
TGTGCCAGCAGTTTGGATACGGGAGATACGCAGTATTTT	CASSLDTGDTQYF	TRBV12-3/TRBV12-4	TRBJ2-3	13	NA	NA
TGTGCCAGCAGTTCCGGGGGGCTGGATCTGAACACTGAAGCTTTCTTT	CASSSGGLDLNTEAFF	TRBV28	TRBJ1-1	16	NA	NA
TGTGCCAGCAGCGCGGGACTAGCGGAGACCCAGTACTTC	CASSAGLAETQYF	TRBV9	TRBJ2-5	13	NA	TRBD2
TGTGCCAGCAGATCGTTACAGGGGGCTGAAGCTTTCTTT	CASRSLQGAEAFF	TRBV6-5	TRBJ1-1	13	NA	TRBD1
TGCAGCGTTGCCCTAACTCAGGACTACTCTGAAAAACTGTTTTTT	CSVALTQDYSEKLFF	TRBV29-1	TRBJ1-4	15	NA	NA